The 15 T cell receptor beta chains below come from one sample, sequenced in a study of control samples from healthy donors and cancer patients (dated by TCRdb to the early 2020s). Library generation was performed with the immunoSEQ multiplex PCR assay. TCRdb holds this immuneACCESS table with in-frame rearrangements only. Some clones are missing; in checked studies, unresolved V genes explain under half, and the rest has no known cause. The sample data list roughly 130,000 clones, and around nine tenths of these were observed just once. The ten biggest clones cover 2% to 2.5% of the sample. The specimen was blood. The source is a man aged 18 to 29 in good health.

The chain recombines TRBV7-3 with TRBJ2-7, with D unresolved. In germline, CDR1 is SGHTA, CDR2 FQGTGA. Between the trimmed V and J ends, which lost 2 bases and 1 base, there was a span of 12 bases. This CDR3 comprises 15 residues. The CDR3 bases are TGTGCCAGCAGCTTAGGGATAGGGCGGTCCTACGAGCAGTACGTC. Residues: CASSLGIGRSYEQYV.

About this clone itself: Different DNA sequences within this sample yield the same CDR3. The V and J genes are TRBV7-3 and TRBJ2-1; D is perhaps TRBD1 or TRBD2 (5 bases each). V lost 3 bases and J 0 bases, leaving 9 bases between the germline ends. Per germline, CDR1 SGHTA and CDR2 FQGTGA. CDR3 length: 15 amino acids. CDR3 in amino acids: CASSLGPSSYNEQFF. CDR3 DNA sequence: TGTGCCAGCAGCTTGGGACCTAGCTCCTACAATGAGCAGTTCTTC.

The chain is built from TRBV2 and TRBJ2-3, with a possible D match to TRBD1 (6 bases). CDR1 is SNHLY, CDR2 FYNNEI, per germline. The V end lost 7 bases, the J end lost 2 bases, and 16 bases lay between the germline ends. This CDR3 is 15 amino acids long. CDR3 in DNA: TGTGCCAGCACAAAGGGGGATACTTACACAGATACGCAGTATTTT. Protein: CASTKGDTYTDTQYF.

The table lists this clone with a count of one. This rearrangement joins TRBV19 to TRBJ1-4; no clear D. The CDR3 contains 14 residues. The germline V gene encodes CDR1 LNHDA and CDR2 SQIVND (reference sequence). V lost 4 bases and J 6 bases, leaving 12 bases between the germline ends. This CDR3 is CASSNGGRDEKLFF. CDR3 bases: TGTGCCAGTAGTAACGGAGGCCGGGATGAAAAACTGTTTTTT.

This chain joins TRBV24-1 and TRBJ2-3; D may be TRBD1 or TRBD2 (5 bases each). The V gene lost 3 bases and the J gene lost 0 bases, with 9 bases spanning the gap. This CDR3 contains 15 residues. Germline V lookup: CDR1 KGHDR, CDR2 SFDVKD. CDR3 in DNA: TGTGCCACCAGTGATCCGGGACCTAGCACAGATACGCAGTATTTT. Its protein is CATSDPGPSTDTQYF.

The chain combines TRBV27 with TRBJ1-2; D possibly corresponds to TRBD1 (6 bases). Germline V gives CDR1 MNHEY, CDR2 SMNVEV (reference sequence). V was cut by 1 base and J by 4 bases, with 10 bases left in between. The CDR3 is 14 residues long. CDR3 in amino acids: CASSLLGGSYGYTF. CDR3 sequence (DNA): TGTGCCAGCAGTTTATTGGGGGGCAGCTATGGCTACACCTTC.

This clone was counted only a few times. The CDR3 spells CASSIAPGGAGKLFF. The CDR3 DNA sequence: TGTGCCAGTAGTATTGCCCCAGGGGGCGCCGGAAAACTGTTTTTT. The genes are TRBV19 and TRBJ1-4, with TRBD1 matching over 8 bases. CDR3 length equals 15 residues. CDR1 is LNHDA, CDR2 SQIVND, per germline (reference sequence). The trim removed 3 bases at V and 10 bases at J, leaving 10 bases unmatched. The full variable domain, rest sourced from reference TRBV19 and TRBJ1-4, is DGGITQSPKYLFRKEGQNVTLSCEQNLNHDAMYWYRQDPGQGLRLIYYSQIVNDFQKGDIAEGYSVSREKKESFPLTVTSAQKNPTAFYLCASSIAPGGAGKLFFGSGTQLSVL.

The chain couples TRBV2 to TRBJ1-1; D perhaps matches TRBD1 (5 bases). There are 15 residues in the CDR3. V was pared by 6 bases and J by 1 base, with 15 bases between. Germline V gives CDR1 SNHLY, CDR2 FYNNEI. The CDR3 DNA sequence: TGTGCCAGCAGCGGTGCAGGGTGGGGGAACACTGAAGCTTTCTTT. Translation gives CASSGAGWGNTEAFF.

The chain uses TRBV5-8 and TRBJ1-2; D not resolved. The V and J ends lost 7 bases and 8 bases respectively, with 9 bases between them. This CDR3 region has 10 residues. Per the germline V gene, CDR1 is SGHTS and CDR2 is YDEGEE. The CDR3 loop is CASGPGGYTF. The CDR3 region has the DNA TGTGCCAGCGGCCCGGGAGGCTACACCTTC. The full variable domain, rest sourced from reference TRBV5-8 and TRBJ1-2, is EAGVTQSPTHLIKTRGQQATLRCSPISGHTSVYWYQQALGLGLQFLLWYDEGEERNRGNFPPRFSGRQFPNYSSELNVNALELEDSALYLCASGPGGYTFGSGTRLTVV.

The chain employs TRBV11-3 and TRBJ2-5; TRBD2 is a possible D gene (5 bases). V lost 4 bases to trimming and J lost 4 bases, with 10 bases between them. CDR1 and CDR2 from the germline V gene are SGHNT and YENEEA. This CDR3 comprises 13 residues. In nucleotides, the CDR3 is TGTGCCAGCAGCTCAGAGAGGGTAGAGACCCAGTACTTC. Translated: CASSSERVETQYF.

This clone was recorded only once. V gene TRBV29-1 combines with J gene TRBJ1-2; D remains ambiguous. This CDR3 is built from 14 residues. Per germline, CDR1 SQVTM and CDR2 ANQGSEA. V shed 0 bases and J shed 1 base, with 9 bases lying between them. CDR3 DNA sequence: TGCAGCGTTGAAGAAAAGGGCTTTAACTATGGCTACACCTTC. Encoded protein: CSVEEKGFNYGYTF.

The rearrangement links TRBV19 to TRBJ1-2; a possible D gene is TRBD1 (5 bases). Trimming cost V 5 bases and J 3 bases, with 10 bases left between them. Germline V gene lookup returns CDR1 LNHDA and CDR2 SQIVND (reference sequence). This CDR3 contains 13 residues. The CDR3 reads CASSRQTDYGYTF. In DNA, the CDR3 is TGTGCCAGTAGTCGTCAGACAGACTATGGCTACACCTTC.

The rearrangement uses TRBV2 and TRBJ2-5; D may correspond to TRBD1 or TRBD2 (5 bases each). Germline V gives CDR1 SNHLY, CDR2 FYNNEI. This CDR3 is 13 amino acids long. Trimming took off 0 bases at V and 5 bases at J, with 7 bases between the two ends. CDR3 protein: CASSEARGETQYF. The CDR3 DNA is TGTGCCAGCAGTGAAGCGAGGGGTGAGACCCAGTACTTC.

This clone appeared a single time. The gene calls are TRBV7-3 and TRBJ2-1; 8 nucleotides line up with TRBD1. Germline lookup yields CDR1 SGHTA and CDR2 FQGTGA. This CDR3 region has 13 residues. J lost 9 bases, V lost 5 bases, and 6 bases had no gene match. The CDR3 sequence: CASSKGQATEQFF. Written as DNA, the CDR3 is TGTGCCAGCAGCAAGGGACAGGCTACTGAGCAGTTCTTC.

J is TRBJ1-5 and V is TRBV4-1; D gene uncertain. The V gene lost 1 base and the J gene lost 3 bases, with 7 bases spanning the gap. There are 14 residues in the CDR3. Germline-derived CDR1 and CDR2 are MGHRA and YSYEKL. The CDR3 is CASSQVDINQPQHF. The CDR3 DNA sequence: TGCGCCAGCAGCCAAGTTGATATCAATCAGCCCCAGCATTTT.